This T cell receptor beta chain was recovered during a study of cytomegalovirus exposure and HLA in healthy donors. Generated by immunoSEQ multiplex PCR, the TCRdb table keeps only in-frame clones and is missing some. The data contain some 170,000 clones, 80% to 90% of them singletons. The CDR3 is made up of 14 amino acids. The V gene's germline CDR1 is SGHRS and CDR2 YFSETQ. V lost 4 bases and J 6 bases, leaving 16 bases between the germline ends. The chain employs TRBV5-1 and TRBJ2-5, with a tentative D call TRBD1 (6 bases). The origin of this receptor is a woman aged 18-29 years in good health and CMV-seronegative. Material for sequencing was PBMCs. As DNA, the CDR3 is TGCGCCAGCAGCCCGTACGTACAGGGACAGACCCAGTACTTC. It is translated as CASSPYVQGQTQYF. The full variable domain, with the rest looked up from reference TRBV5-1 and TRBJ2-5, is KAGVTQTPRYLIKTRGQQVTLSCSPISGHRSVSWYQQTPGQGLQFLFEYFSETQRNKGNFPGRFSGRQFSNSRSEMNVSTLELGDSALYLCASSPYVQGQTQYFGPGTRLLVL.